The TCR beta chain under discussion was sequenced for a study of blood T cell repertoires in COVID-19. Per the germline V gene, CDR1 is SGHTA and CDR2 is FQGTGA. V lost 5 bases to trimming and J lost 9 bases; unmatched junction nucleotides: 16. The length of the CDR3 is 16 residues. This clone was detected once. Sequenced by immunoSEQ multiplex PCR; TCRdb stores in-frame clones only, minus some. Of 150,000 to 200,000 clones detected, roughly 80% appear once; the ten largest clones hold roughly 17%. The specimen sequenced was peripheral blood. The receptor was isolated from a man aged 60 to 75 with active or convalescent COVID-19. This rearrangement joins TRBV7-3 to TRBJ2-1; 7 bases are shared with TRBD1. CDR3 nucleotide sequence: TGTGCCAGCAGCAAACCGGGACAGCTTATTCCTCCTGAGCAGTTCTTC. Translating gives CASSKPGQLIPPEQFF.